The source of this TCR beta chain is a study of blood T cell repertoires in COVID-19. Study summary: Sites across the United States, Italy and Spain contributed samples from acute and convalescent COVID-19. From T cells, B-cell-depleted T cells, or PBMCs came the material, which was cDNA or gDNA.

The CDR3 spans 13 residues. With 5 bases removed from V and 0 bases from J, the gap between germline ends came to 7 bases. The authors' processing: Amplification with reference gene primers provided the estimates of nucleated cell counts. Clones were read by immunoSEQ multiplex PCR, and TCRdb kept only the in-frame ones, dropping some. Clonal size and the V and J genes are those of that table, whereas D and trimming came from the DNA. The sample lists around 260,000 clones, over 80% occurring once. The receptor was derived from a man between 60 and 70 years old who had recovered from COVID-19. The V gene is TRBV12-3 or TRBV12-4, the J gene TRBJ1-1; no definite D call. Material for sequencing was peripheral blood. CDR3 sequence (DNA): TGTGCCAGCAGTACCAGGATGAACACTGAAGCTTTCTTT. Its protein product is CASSTRMNTEAFF.